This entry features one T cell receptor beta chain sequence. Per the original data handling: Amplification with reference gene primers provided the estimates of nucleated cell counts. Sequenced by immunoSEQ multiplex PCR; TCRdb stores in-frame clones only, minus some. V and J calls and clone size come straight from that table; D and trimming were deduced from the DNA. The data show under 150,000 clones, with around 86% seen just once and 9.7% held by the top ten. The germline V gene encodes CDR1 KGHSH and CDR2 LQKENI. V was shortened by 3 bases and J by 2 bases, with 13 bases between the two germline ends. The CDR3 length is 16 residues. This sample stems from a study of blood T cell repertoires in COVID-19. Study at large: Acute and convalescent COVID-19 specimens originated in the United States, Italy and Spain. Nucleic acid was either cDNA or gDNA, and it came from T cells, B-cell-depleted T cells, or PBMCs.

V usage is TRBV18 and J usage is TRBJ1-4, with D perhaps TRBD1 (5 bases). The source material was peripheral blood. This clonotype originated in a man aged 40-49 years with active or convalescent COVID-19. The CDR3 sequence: CASSPNPGRTNEKLFF. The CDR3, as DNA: TGTGCCAGCTCACCCAATCCAGGGAGGACTAATGAAAAACTGTTTTTT.